Listed below are T cell receptor beta chains from one sample, sequenced in a study of T cell repertoires in cytomegalovirus infection. MiXCR was run by TCRdb on the reads, yielding one entry per CDR3 protein. The top ten hold about 24% of the sample, which has 500,000 or so distinct CDR3 sequences, approximately 16% seen once. Sequencing was carried out using CD8+ T cells from PBMCs. The receptors were gathered from a human donor in good health (CMV status not recorded). Some clones in this sample may be carry-over from other donors' samples. Each CDR3 is given with its conserved first and last residue. Each record gives: D gene, J gene, CDR3 length, V gene, CDR3 protein. D genes are given only for firm matches.

D gene: -
J gene: TRBJ2-7
CDR3 length: 14
V gene: TRBV7-9
CDR3 protein: CASSSEGLSYEQYF

D gene: -
J gene: TRBJ2-1
CDR3 length: 14
V gene: TRBV30
CDR3 protein: CAWSPGTNYNEQFF

D gene: TRBD1
J gene: TRBJ1-5
CDR3 length: 14
V gene: TRBV10-3
CDR3 protein: CAISGQGANQPQHF

D gene: TRBD2
J gene: TRBJ2-1
CDR3 length: 15
V gene: TRBV19
CDR3 protein: CASTWGGGFYNEQFF

D gene: TRBD2
J gene: TRBJ2-7
CDR3 length: 15
V gene: TRBV5-1
CDR3 protein: CASSPSGFDSYEQYF

D gene: -
J gene: TRBJ1-2
CDR3 length: 14
V gene: TRBV5-5
CDR3 protein: CASSLGGVWNGYTF

D gene: TRBD1
J gene: TRBJ2-6
CDR3 length: 17
V gene: TRBV7-9
CDR3 protein: CASSSNRGSVRANVLTF

D gene: -
J gene: TRBJ2-2
CDR3 length: 15
V gene: TRBV6-5
CDR3 protein: CASSYSLANTGELFF

D gene: -
J gene: TRBJ1-5
CDR3 length: 13
V gene: TRBV5-1
CDR3 protein: CASSLQVDQPQHF

D gene: -
J gene: TRBJ1-2
CDR3 length: 15
V gene: TRBV20-1
CDR3 protein: CSAREGKELGYGYTF

D gene: TRBD1
J gene: TRBJ1-1
CDR3 length: 16
V gene: TRBV19
CDR3 protein: CASSITAGGLTTEAFF

D gene: -
J gene: TRBJ2-1
CDR3 length: 17
V gene: TRBV15
CDR3 protein: CATSLLPRADPYNEQFF

D gene: TRBD1
J gene: TRBJ2-5
CDR3 length: 15
V gene: TRBV24-1
CDR3 protein: CARGTQGQPQETQYF

D gene: TRBD1
J gene: TRBJ2-1
CDR3 length: 16
V gene: TRBV28
CDR3 protein: CASSFLRGLRGNEQFF

D gene: -
J gene: TRBJ1-4
CDR3 length: 12
V gene: TRBV2
CDR3 protein: CASSDFKKDTRF

D gene: -
J gene: TRBJ1-1
CDR3 length: 14
V gene: TRBV6-5
CDR3 protein: CASSYIWGNTEAFF

D gene: -
J gene: TRBJ2-1
CDR3 length: 15
V gene: TRBV19
CDR3 protein: CATWGKGLPGNEQFF

D gene: TRBD1
J gene: TRBJ2-7
CDR3 length: 16
V gene: TRBV7-2
CDR3 protein: CASSLDGRQGRYEQYF

D gene: TRBD1
J gene: TRBJ1-5
CDR3 length: 15
V gene: TRBV19
CDR3 protein: CASSIGQGKGQPQHF

D gene: -
J gene: TRBJ2-3
CDR3 length: 12
V gene: TRBV7-9
CDR3 protein: CASSPRDDTQYF

D gene: -
J gene: TRBJ2-3
CDR3 length: 16
V gene: TRBV7-9
CDR3 protein: CASRTERGYTTDTQYF

D gene: -
J gene: TRBJ1-3
CDR3 length: 16
V gene: TRBV6-6
CDR3 protein: CASRGRWGDLENTIYF

D gene: -
J gene: TRBJ2-7
CDR3 length: 13
V gene: TRBV7-6
CDR3 protein: CASSPGDTYETYF